This is a list of T cell receptor beta chains from one sample in a study of blood T cell repertoires in COVID-19. The table came from immunoSEQ multiplex PCR; TCRdb's copy has only in-frame clones and leaves some out. The profile covers 99,000 or so clones, with around 90% appearing a single time and just over 2% taken by the ten largest. Specimen: peripheral blood. All receptors derive from a man in his fifties or sixties with COVID-19, enrolled during active disease. Each CDR3 is given with its conserved first and last residue. The D gene is left open where the match is weak.

j_call: TRBJ1-2
v_call: TRBV5-1
d_call: TRBD1
cdr3_nt: TGCGCCAGCAGATTGGGACAGCAATATGGCTACACCTTC
cdr3_aa: CASRLGQQYGYTF

j_call: TRBJ1-2
v_call: TRBV6-5
d_call: TRBD1
cdr3_nt: TGTGCCAGCAGGGACAGGGAAAACTATGGCTACACCTTC
cdr3_aa: CASRDRENYGYTF

j_call: TRBJ1-2
v_call: TRBV30
d_call: -
cdr3_nt: TGTGCCTACGGTTTTAACTATGGCTACACCTTC
cdr3_aa: CAYGFNYGYTF

j_call: TRBJ2-1
v_call: TRBV7-2
d_call: TRBD1
cdr3_nt: TGTGCCAGCAGTACGGACAGGAGCTACAATGAGCAGTTCTTC
cdr3_aa: CASSTDRSYNEQFF

j_call: TRBJ1-2
v_call: TRBV20-1
d_call: TRBD1
cdr3_nt: TGCAGTGCTTCGACAGGGAACGGCTACACCTTC
cdr3_aa: CSASTGNGYTF

j_call: TRBJ2-1
v_call: TRBV27
d_call: -
cdr3_nt: TGTGCCAGCAGTTTGGGCTCCACGGGGAATGAGCAGTTCTTC
cdr3_aa: CASSLGSTGNEQFF

j_call: TRBJ2-5
v_call: TRBV5-1
d_call: -
cdr3_nt: TGCGCCAGCAGCTTGCAGGGGACATTACAAGAGACCCAGTACTTC
cdr3_aa: CASSLQGTLQETQYF

j_call: TRBJ1-2
v_call: TRBV2
d_call: -
cdr3_nt: TGTGCCAGCAGTGGGGACACTAACTATGGCTACACCTTC
cdr3_aa: CASSGDTNYGYTF

j_call: TRBJ2-5
v_call: TRBV7-2
d_call: TRBD2
cdr3_nt: TGTGCCAGCAGCTTAGCGCCCCTAGCGGGACAAGAGACCCAGTACTTC
cdr3_aa: CASSLAPLAGQETQYF

j_call: TRBJ1-1
v_call: TRBV18
d_call: TRBD1
cdr3_nt: TGTGCCAGCTCACTGACAGGGGACGCTGAAGCTTTCTTT
cdr3_aa: CASSLTGDAEAFF

j_call: TRBJ2-7
v_call: TRBV19
d_call: -
cdr3_nt: TGTGCCAGTAGTATTTCGGGACAAGGGCCCTACGAGCAGTACTTC
cdr3_aa: CASSISGQGPYEQYF

j_call: TRBJ1-1
v_call: TRBV30
d_call: TRBD1
cdr3_nt: TGTGCCTGGAGTCGGTTCAGGGCGTCGGGGACAGGGGGCACTGAAGCTTTCTTT
cdr3_aa: CAWSRFRASGTGGTEAFF

j_call: TRBJ2-7
v_call: TRBV28
d_call: TRBD1
cdr3_nt: TGTGCCAGCAGGGGGACAGACTTCTCCTACGAGCAGTACTTC
cdr3_aa: CASRGTDFSYEQYF

j_call: TRBJ1-5
v_call: TRBV20-1
d_call: -
cdr3_nt: TGCAGTGCTAGTCAGGTTGGCTGGCGCCATCAGCCCCAGCATTTT
cdr3_aa: CSASQVGWRHQPQHF